This T cell receptor beta chain was identified during a study of cytomegalovirus exposure and HLA in healthy donors. Vbeta (60) and Jbeta (13) primers were used in the PCR. Here immunoSEQ multiplex PCR was the method, and the copy in TCRdb shows in-frame clones only, minus some. The top ten clones hold approximately 3% of a sample with about 150,000 clones, around 74% of them seen once. V dropped 6 bases and J dropped 2 bases, with 20 bases sitting between them. The CDR3 is 17 amino acids. Germline values: CDR1 ENHRY, CDR2 SYGVKD. Sequencing was carried out using PBMCs. This clonotype was obtained from a man aged 18-30 years in good health and CMV-seronegative. This chain links TRBV10-3 with TRBJ2-1; D is perhaps TRBD2 (6 bases). The CDR3 spells CAIRGQRGTLTYNEQFF. The DNA of the CDR3 is TGTGCCATCAGGGGTCAGCGCGGGACTTTAACCTACAATGAGCAGTTCTTC.